These T cell receptor beta chains were read from a single sample in a study of T-cell memory formation after mild COVID-19. Using its own MiXCR run on the 5' RACE reads, TCRdb lists one record per CDR3 protein. The repertoire holds a few hundred thousand distinct CDR3 sequences, with around 15% as singletons. The sequencing sample was made of PBMCs or a T cell subset sorted from them (not recorded which). These receptors were collected from a man aged 18 to 29 who had mild COVID-19 (a few samples of this study predate the infection). Cell type and time point are not known. CDR3s include the opening cysteine and the closing phenylalanine or tryptophan. Fields, in order: V gene, clone size, J gene, D gene, CDR3 DNA, CDR3 protein. D genes are given only for firm matches. The listing skips clone size in some rows; elsewhere it reads once, few, many or a size class.

TRBV15	-	TRBJ1-2	-	TGTGCCACCAGCCTTGGAGGGGGGGCCTATGGCTACACCTTC	CATSLGGGAYGYTF
TRBV5-6	few	TRBJ2-2	TRBD1	TGTGCCAGCAGCTTACGACAGGGGGTCGGCACCGGGGAGCTGTTTTTT	CASSLRQGVGTGELFF
TRBV9	few	TRBJ2-1	TRBD2	TGTGCCAGCAGCCCCGGGGGGTGGGGACCCAATGAGCAGTTCTTC	CASSPGGWGPNEQFF
TRBV5-1	few	TRBJ1-1	TRBD1	TGCGCCAGCAGCTTCCAGGGGGGGTGGACTGAAGCTTTCTTT	CASSFQGGWTEAFF
TRBV7-2	-	TRBJ2-7	TRBD1	TGTGCCAGCAGCTCCTGGACAGGGACCTACGAGCAGTACTTC	CASSSWTGTYEQYF
TRBV6-5	-	TRBJ2-3	TRBD2	TGTGCCAGCAGTTACTCTAGCGGGGGTACGCAGTATTTT	CASSYSSGGTQYF
TRBV6-5	-	TRBJ2-4	-	TGTGCCAGCAGCTCTAGAAGCAGGGGCTTAAAAAACATTCAGTACTTC	CASSSRSRGLKNIQYF
TRBV6-2/TRBV6-3	few	TRBJ2-3	-	TGTGCCAGCAGTAAGGGCCCGCCGGATACGCAGTATTTT	CASSKGPPDTQYF
TRBV2	-	TRBJ1-2	TRBD1	TGTGCCAGCAGCCTCAGAGGACAGGGGAACTATGGCTACACCTTC	CASSLRGQGNYGYTF
TRBV11-2	-	TRBJ2-5	-	TGTGCCAGCAGCTTATCGCAGGGGCAAGAGACCCAGTACTTC	CASSLSQGQETQYF
TRBV20-1	many	TRBJ2-7	-	TGCAGTGCTAGGTCGGGGCACGAGCAGTACTTC	CSARSGHEQYF
TRBV7-6	-	TRBJ1-2	-	TGTGCCAGCAGTGCGCCGGGGGGATATGGCTACACCTTC	CASSAPGGYGYTF
TRBV5-1	few	TRBJ1-1	-	TGCGCCAGCAGCGTCCTCGGACAAAAGAACACTGAAGCTTTCTTT	CASSVLGQKNTEAFF
TRBV5-1	-	TRBJ2-5	-	TGCGCCAGCAGCGGCCGGGCCCCCCTGGGGGTACAAGAGACCCAGTACTTC	CASSGRAPLGVQETQYF
TRBV7-7	-	TRBJ1-2	-	TGTGCTAGCAGCTTAGCGCCAGTAGTCCCACCCATCTATGGCTACACCTTC	CASSLAPVVPPIYGYTF
TRBV15	few	TRBJ2-6	-	TGTGCCACCAGCAGAGTGGGACCTGGCAACGTCCTGACTTTC	CATSRVGPGNVLTF
TRBV11-2	-	TRBJ2-3	-	TGTGCCAGCAGCTTAGTGGGGGCAGGGAGGCGCTTCACAGATACGCAGTATTTT	CASSLVGAGRRFTDTQYF
TRBV12-3/TRBV12-4	-	TRBJ2-2	-	TGTGCCAGCAGACTTAGCGGAAACACCGGGGAGCTGTTTTTT	CASRLSGNTGELFF
TRBV7-2	few	TRBJ1-6	-	TGTGCCAGCAGCTTAGTTCGTTCACCCCTCCACTTT	CASSLVRSPLHF
TRBV6-1	few	TRBJ1-1	-	TGTGCCAGCAGGGTCCCAGGGGCCCCTCCGGAAGCTTTCTTT	CASRVPGAPPEAFF
TRBV29-1	-	TRBJ2-5	-	TGCAGCGTTGGGGGGACCTTGGGAGAGACCCAGTACTTC	CSVGGTLGETQYF
TRBV29-1	few	TRBJ1-2	TRBD1	TGCAGCGCCCGGGACAGGGATCTTGGCTACACCTTC	CSARDRDLGYTF
TRBV11-2	few	TRBJ1-2	-	TGTGCCAGCAGCTTAGATCAGCGAGGCTACACCTTC	CASSLDQRGYTF
TRBV29-1	-	TRBJ2-3	TRBD2	TGCAGCGTCGAACAGGGACTAGCGGATTACACAGATACGCAGTATTTT	CSVEQGLADYTDTQYF
TRBV20-1	few	TRBJ2-5	-	TGCAGTGCCGCGGGGCCCGCAGGGAGGTCGGAGACCCAGTACTTC	CSAAGPAGRSETQYF
TRBV3-1	-	TRBJ2-7	-	TGTGCCAGCAGCCGGGGGGGGCGCGAGCAGTACTTC	CASSRGGREQYF
TRBV6-6	few	TRBJ2-5	-	TGTGCCAGCAGACTCGGGGGCCCCGAAGAGACCCAGTACTTC	CASRLGGPEETQYF